This record looks at one T cell receptor (beta chain) sequence and its context. The antigen remains undetermined. The CDR3 consists of 17 residues. Germline lookup yields CDR1 MNHEY and CDR2 SVGEGT. The V segment lost 2 bases and the J segment 9 bases; nucleotides outside the gene matches: 14. These data come from a study of T cell repertoires in cytomegalovirus infection. TCRdb ran MiXCR on the reads and lists one entry per CDR3 protein. This sample carries roughly 720,000 distinct CDR3 sequences, approximately 40% of them seen once, and the ten largest clones take about 2.8%. General study results and limits: CMV-specific TCR beta clonotypes restricted by HLA-C were the ones dominating the ex vivo response.

The sequenced sample consisted of PBMCs. This receptor was taken from a human donor in good health (CMV status not recorded). Some clones in this sample may be carry-over from other donors' samples. The chain combines TRBV6-2 or TRBV6-3 with TRBJ2-1; 9 bases agree with TRBD2. Here the CDR3 reads CASSYLRGSGRVGEQFF. The CDR3 coding sequence is TGTGCCAGCAGTTACCTTCGGGGTAGCGGGAGAGTTGGTGAGCAGTTCTTC.